A single sample gave rise to the 32 T cell receptor beta chains below, sequenced in a study of blood T cell repertoires in COVID-19. Here immunoSEQ multiplex PCR was the method, and the copy in TCRdb shows in-frame clones only, minus some. Of a few hundred thousand clones in the sample, around 81% are singletons; the top ten hold less than 2.5%. The sequenced sample consisted of peripheral blood. These receptors all come from a woman in her sixties with acute or convalescent COVID-19.

The rearrangement joins TRBV19 to TRBJ1-6; no firm D call. Trimming left V 6 bases short and J 7 bases short, with 16 bases between. CDR3 length equals 15 residues. The germline V gene has CDR1 LNHDA and CDR2 SQIVND (reference sequence). CDR3 DNA sequence: TGTGCCAGTAGAACTTACAGCGGAGGGAATTCACCCCTCCACTTT. Translation gives CASRTYSGGNSPLHF.

The gene calls are TRBV10-3 and TRBJ1-5; 7 bases line up with TRBD1. This CDR3 comprises 13 residues. The J segment lost 5 bases and the V segment lost 7 bases, leaving 5 bases of the junction unmatched. CDR1 and CDR2 (germline): ENHRY, SYGVKD. The CDR3 loop reads CAIKDRVDQPQHF. CDR3 in DNA: TGTGCCATCAAAGACAGGGTAGATCAGCCCCAGCATTTT.

The rearrangement uses TRBV7-9 and TRBJ1-6; 7 bases match TRBD1. CDR3 length: 17 residues. CDR1 is SEHNR and CDR2 is FQNEAQ in the germline V gene (reference sequence). V lost 5 bases and J lost 5; bases outside the gene matches: 12. The CDR3 DNA is TGTGCCAGCAGCCTAAACGCCGGGACAGCTAATAATTCACCCCTCCACTTT. Its translation: CASSLNAGTANNSPLHF.

This chain joins TRBV4-1 and TRBJ2-4, with TRBD2 as a possible D gene (5 bases). The CDR3 runs to 14 residues. Germline V gene data show CDR1 as MGHRA and CDR2 as YSYEKL. Between the trimmed V and J ends, which lost 4 bases and 2 bases, there was a span of 9 bases. This CDR3 reads CASSLGETKNIQYF. The CDR3 nucleotides are TGCGCCAGCAGCCTCGGGGAAACCAAAAACATTCAGTACTTC.

V and J are TRBV7-2 and TRBJ2-1, with 9 bases aligning to TRBD2. CDR3 length: 15 amino acids. V shed 4 bases and J 5 bases; nucleotides not matched to a gene: 6. CDR1 SGHTA and CDR2 FQGNSA come from the germline V gene. The CDR3 DNA sequence: TGTGCCAGCAGCTACGAGCGGGGGGACCACAATGAGCAGTTCTTC. It is translated as CASSYERGDHNEQFF.

This chain uses TRBV30 with TRBJ1-2; no reliable D call. Germline V gives CDR1 GTSNPN, CDR2 SVGIG (reference sequence). CDR3 length equals 14 residues. The chain's CDR3 is CAHVRGTTNYGYTF. CDR3 DNA sequence: TGTGCGCACGTGAGAGGCACAACTAACTATGGCTACACCTTC.

The rearrangement links TRBV28 to TRBJ1-3; a possible D gene is TRBD1 (6 bases). The CDR3 covers 14 residues. Germline V gene data show CDR1 as MDHEN and CDR2 as SYDVKM. The V and J ends lost 5 bases and 2 bases respectively, with 10 bases between them. The CDR3 reads CASSLQGTGNTIYF. The CDR3 nucleotides read TGTGCCAGCAGTCTACAGGGAACTGGAAACACCATATATTTT.

The chain has TRBV19 and TRBJ1-1; 7 nucleotides line up with TRBD1. Per germline, CDR1 LNHDA and CDR2 SQIVND (reference sequence). The CDR3 runs 14 residues. V lost 3 bases to trimming and J lost 4 bases; unmatched junction nucleotides: 5. Here the CDR3 DNA reads TGTGCCAGTAGTATGGTAGGGGGCACCACTGAAGCTTTCTTT. Its protein is CASSMVGGTTEAFF. The entire variable domain, with the rest obtained from reference TRBV19 and TRBJ1-1, is as follows: DGGITQSPKYLFRKEGQNVTLSCEQNLNHDAMYWYRQDPGQGLRLIYYSQIVNDFQKGDIAEGYSVSREKKESFPLTVTSAQKNPTAFYLCASSMVGGTTEAFFGQGTRLTVV.

This chain connects TRBV2 to TRBJ2-5, with 7 positions matching TRBD1. In germline, CDR1 is SNHLY, CDR2 FYNNEI. The CDR3 has 16 amino acids. The V and J ends lost 0 bases and 7 bases, in that order; junction bases with no gene match: 11. CDR3 DNA sequence: TGTGCCAGCAGTGAAGCATCTATAGGGGGCTTTGTGACCCAGTACTTC. As protein: CASSEASIGGFVTQYF.

The chain is built from TRBV4-2 and TRBJ1-3; no clear D. Trimming took 1 base from V and 4 from J, leaving 5 bases between them. CDR3 length equals 13 residues. CDR1 and CDR2 (germline): LGHNA, YNFKEQ. The CDR3 DNA follows: TGTGCCAGCAGCCAAGGGGCCGGAAACACCATATATTTT. It translates to CASSQGAGNTIYF.

This chain links TRBV6-1 with TRBJ2-1; TRBD2 matches at 9 bases. This CDR3 spans 16 amino acids. V lost 2 bases, J lost 2 bases, and 4 bases stayed unmatched. In germline, CDR1 is MNHNS, CDR2 SASEGT. CDR3 in DNA: TGTGCCAGCAGTGAAATAGCGGGGGCCCCCTACAATGAGCAGTTCTTC. Translation: CASSEIAGAPYNEQFF.

The rearrangement links TRBV27 to TRBJ2-1; 9 nucleotides match TRBD2. V gave up 6 bases and J gave up 0 bases; unmatched junction bases: 9. The CDR3 covers 17 residues. The germline V gene encodes CDR1 MNHEY and CDR2 SMNVEV (reference sequence). The CDR3 DNA follows: TGTGCCAGCAGGAGGGCCGTTAGCGGGAGCTCCTACAATGAGCAGTTCTTC. Amino acids: CASRRAVSGSSYNEQFF.

This sequence joins TRBV15 and TRBJ1-3; 7 positions match TRBD1. The CDR3 is made up of 17 amino acids. Germline V gene lookup returns CDR1 LNHNV and CDR2 YYDKDF (reference sequence). V trimming: 0 bases; J trimming: 1 base; junction bases outside the gene matches: 6. The CDR3 region has the DNA TGTGCCACCAGCAGAGATAGGGGGACAGAATCTGGAAACACCATATATTTT. The encoded protein is CATSRDRGTESGNTIYF.

This chain's CDR3 is CASSLGQNTDTQYF. The CDR3 region has the DNA TGCGCCAGCAGCTTGGGGCAGAACACAGATACGCAGTATTTT. This sequence joins TRBV5-1 and TRBJ2-3; D remains unclear. Germline values: CDR1 SGHRS, CDR2 YFSETQ. V was trimmed by 0 bases and J by 2 bases, leaving 7 bases between them. The CDR3 sequence is 14 residues long.

The V and J genes are TRBV18 and TRBJ1-2, with 7 bases matching TRBD1. The CDR3 extends over 14 amino acids. In germline, CDR1 is KGHSH, CDR2 LQKENI. V trimming: 5 bases; J trimming: 7 bases; junction bases outside the gene matches: 10. CDR3 sequence reads: CASSEGQAAGGYTF. The DNA for the CDR3 is TGTGCCAGCTCAGAAGGACAGGCGGCTGGTGGCTACACCTTC.

The V gene is TRBV7-2, the J gene TRBJ2-5, with 10 bases identical to TRBD2. The junction had 4 bases not matched to a gene; V was cut back by 5 bases and J by 4 bases. There are 14 residues in the CDR3. Germline CDR1 is SGHTA and CDR2 is FQGNSA. DNA for the CDR3: TGTGCCAGCAGCCGGGTAGCGGGGGGAGAGACCCAGTACTTC. Translating it yields CASSRVAGGETQYF. Filled out from reference TRBV7-2 and TRBJ2-5, the complete variable domain reads GAGVSQSPSNKVTEKGKDVELRCDPISGHTALYWYRQSLGQGLEFLIYFQGNSAPDKSGLPSDRFSAERTGGSVSTLTIQRTQQEDSAVYLCASSRVAGGETQYFGPGTRLLVL.

This sequence joins TRBV6-5 and TRBJ2-3, with D maybe TRBD1 (6 bases). V lost 6 bases and J lost 2, with 12 bases in between. Germline CDR1 is MNHEY and CDR2 is SVGAGI. The CDR3 totals 14 residues. The CDR3 protein is CASRYTGNTDTQYF. The CDR3 bases are TGTGCCAGCAGGTATACAGGGAACACAGATACGCAGTATTTT.

This chain uses TRBV3-1 (or the pseudogene TRBV3-2) with TRBJ1-2, with 8 bases that match TRBD1. J lost 8 bases, V lost 1 base, and 12 bases had no gene match. The CDR3 is 16 amino acids. The V gene's germline CDR1 is LGHDT and CDR2 YNNKEL (reference sequence). CDR3: CASSQVPGTGGEGYTF. DNA for the CDR3: TGTGCCAGCAGCCAAGTTCCCGGGACAGGAGGCGAGGGCTACACCTTC.

The V call is TRBV4-3, the J call TRBJ1-2, with 8 bases fitting TRBD1. The germline V gene encodes CDR1 LGHNA and CDR2 YSLEER. The CDR3 is made up of 17 amino acids. The trim removed 1 base at V and 8 bases at J, leaving 15 bases unmatched. As DNA, the CDR3 is TGCGCCAGCAGCCAAGGATATGGACAGGGAGATTTGGTGGGCTACACCTTC. This encodes CASSQGYGQGDLVGYTF.

The CDR3 sequence: CASSPGLASDTQYF. CDR3 DNA: TGTGCCAGCAGCCCCGGACTAGCCTCAGATACGCAGTATTTT. The chain uses TRBV28 and TRBJ2-3; 8 bases map to TRBD2. V trimming: 6 bases; J trimming: 4 bases; junction bases outside the gene matches: 6. This CDR3 comprises 14 residues. Germline CDR1 MDHEN, CDR2 SYDVKM.

V and J are TRBV7-2 and TRBJ1-3; D uncertain. Germline V gene sequence: CDR1 SGHTA, CDR2 FQGNSA. V lost 4 bases and J 0 bases, leaving 13 bases between the germline ends. The CDR3 is 16 amino acids. The CDR3 DNA reads TGTGCCAGCAGCTCCCTCCCCCCAGGCTCTGGAAACACCATATATTTT. Translating it yields CASSSLPPGSGNTIYF.

CDR3 residues: CASSDTGGNGYTF. The CDR3 DNA follows: TGTGCCAGCAGCGACACAGGGGGGAATGGCTACACCTTC. The V call is TRBV5-6, the J call TRBJ1-2, with 8 bases identical to TRBD1. The V gene's germline CDR1 is SGHDT and CDR2 YYEEEE. The V gene end was trimmed by 4 bases and the J gene end by 6 bases; junction bases not matched to a gene: 5. There are 13 residues in the CDR3.

The chain joins TRBV19 to TRBJ1-2; 7 bases line up with TRBD1. Germline V lookup: CDR1 LNHDA, CDR2 SQIVND (reference sequence). The CDR3 sequence is 12 residues long. J gave up 8 bases and V 5 bases, and 5 bases lay outside the gene matches. CDR3 loop: CASSGTGAGYTF. The CDR3 DNA is TGTGCCAGTAGTGGAACAGGGGCAGGCTACACCTTC.

The chain employs TRBV15 and TRBJ1-2; no clear D gene. The germline CDR1 and CDR2 sequences are LNHNV and YYDKDF (reference sequence). The CDR3 has 14 residues. The germline V and J ends were trimmed by 0 bases and 5 bases, with 10 bases remaining between them. The CDR3 reads CATSRDRRLYGYTF. CDR3 bases: TGTGCCACCAGCAGAGATCGGCGGCTTTATGGCTACACCTTC.

The chain uses TRBV7-9 and TRBJ1-2; D gene unclear. In germline, CDR1 is SEHNR, CDR2 FQNEAQ (reference sequence). The V gene lost 5 bases and the J gene lost 1 base, with 20 bases spanning the gap. This CDR3 contains 17 residues. This CDR3 reads CASSPRPYEGNNYGYTF. In nucleotides, the CDR3 is TGTGCCAGCAGCCCCAGACCCTACGAGGGTAATAACTATGGCTACACCTTC.

The chain uses TRBV7-9 and TRBJ1-4, with unresolved D. The CDR3 is made up of 15 amino acids. Germline V CDR1 and CDR2: SEHNR, FQNEAQ (reference sequence). The V end lost 1 base, the J end lost 0 bases, and 6 bases lay between the germline ends. In DNA, the CDR3 is TGTGCCAGCAGCTTAGGAGGGACAACTAATGAAAAACTGTTTTTT. Translated, it gives CASSLGGTTNEKLFF.

CDR3 sequence reads: CASSLQGSNYGYTF. Written as DNA, the CDR3 is TGTGCCAGCAGCTTGCAGGGGAGTAACTATGGCTACACCTTC. The rearrangement uses TRBV7-9 and TRBJ1-2; the D gene is possibly TRBD1 (6 bases). This CDR3 has 14 residues. In germline, CDR1 is SEHNR, CDR2 FQNEAQ (reference sequence). V lost 3 bases and J lost 1, with 9 bases in between. The full variable domain, completed using reference TRBV7-9 and TRBJ1-2, is DTGVSQNPRHKITKRGQNVTFRCDPISEHNRLYWYRQTLGQGPEFLTYFQNEAQLEKSRLLSDRFSAERPKGSFSTLEIQRTEQGDSAMYLCASSLQGSNYGYTFGSGTRLTVV.

The chain is built from TRBV5-6 and TRBJ1-1; D not certain. The CDR3 is 16 amino acids. The germline V gene encodes CDR1 SGHDT and CDR2 YYEEEE. V shed 4 bases and J shed 4 bases, with 20 bases lying between them. CDR3 DNA sequence: TGTGCCAGCAGCCACCCGGCTCCGTACGCGGGCACTGAAGCTTTCTTT. It codes for CASSHPAPYAGTEAFF.

V is TRBV10-3 and J is TRBJ2-7, with TRBD1 as a possible D gene (6 bases). V lost 3 bases and J lost 0, with 12 bases in between. The CDR3 covers 15 residues. Per the germline V gene, CDR1 is ENHRY and CDR2 is SYGVKD. Here the CDR3 reads CAISDGTLSSYEQYF. CDR3 coding DNA: TGTGCCATCAGTGATGGGACATTGAGCTCCTACGAGCAGTACTTC.

The gene calls are TRBV5-1 and TRBJ2-3, with unresolved D. Germline loops: CDR1 SGHRS, CDR2 YFSETQ. The CDR3 covers 15 residues. Trimming shortened V by 5 bases and J by 0 bases, and 13 bases separated the two germline ends. The CDR3 DNA reads TGCGCCAGCAGTCCAACCACGGGTAGCACAGATACGCAGTATTTT. Encoded protein: CASSPTTGSTDTQYF. Using reference TRBV5-1 and TRBJ2-3 for the parts outside the CDR3, the full variable domain is KAGVTQTPRYLIKTRGQQVTLSCSPISGHRSVSWYQQTPGQGLQFLFEYFSETQRNKGNFPGRFSGRQFSNSRSEMNVSTLELGDSALYLCASSPTTGSTDTQYFGPGTRLTVL.

The chain uses TRBV7-9 and TRBJ2-7; 9 positions agree with TRBD1. Unmatched junction bases numbered 6, after V lost 1 base and J lost 5 bases. Germline V gene sequence: CDR1 SEHNR, CDR2 FQNEAQ (reference sequence). The CDR3 is 15 residues long. The CDR3: CASSLVAGQGHEQYF. CDR3 DNA: TGTGCCAGCAGCTTAGTCGCGGGACAGGGACACGAGCAGTACTTC.

In this sample, this clone turned up a few times. The chain is built from TRBV20-1 and TRBJ1-2, with D hard to call. CDR1 DFQATT and CDR2 SNEGSKA come from the germline V gene (reference sequence). This CDR3 has 16 amino acids. V lost 3 bases and J lost 4, with 21 bases in between. The CDR3 reads CSASLPWQRETYGYTF. CDR3 coding DNA: TGCAGTGCTAGTCTACCCTGGCAGCGCGAGACCTATGGCTACACCTTC.